These 8 T cell receptor beta chains came from one sample sequenced in a study of identical twins. TCRdb re-called the 5' RACE reads with MiXCR, one entry per CDR3 protein. Of more than 600,000 distinct CDR3 sequences listed, 15% to 20% were seen once; the top ten hold around 13%. The same sample was also used in a study of T cells expressing NK-cell markers.

The sample taken for sequencing was PBMCs. These receptors all come from a woman aged 18 to 35 in good health.

This clonotype was seen more than once but under ten times. The chain links TRBV5-1 to TRBJ2-1; D perhaps matches TRBD2 (5 bases). The ends were cut back, 0 bases at V and 7 bases at J, with 17 bases in the middle. The CDR3 runs 16 residues. The germline V gene encodes CDR1 SGHRS and CDR2 YFSETQ. The CDR3 coding sequence is TGCGCCAGCAGCTTGGTTCCGTTCGGGGTGGCAAATGAGCAGTTCTTC. Protein: CASSLVPFGVANEQFF.

There are a few counts of this clonotype. The chain joins TRBV5-1 to TRBJ2-4; 11 bases align to TRBD2. Germline CDR1 is SGHRS and CDR2 is YFSETQ. The CDR3 consists of 14 residues. J lost 6 bases, V lost 3 bases, and 2 bases had no gene match. The CDR3 reads CASSWGTSGNIQYF. For the CDR3, the DNA is TGCGCCAGCAGCTGGGGGACTAGCGGAAACATTCAGTACTTC.

This clonotype appeared a few times. The chain is built from TRBV27 and TRBJ1-2; 8 bases are shared with TRBD1. Germline V gene data show CDR1 as MNHEY and CDR2 as SMNVEV (reference sequence). V shed 6 bases and J 2 bases; nucleotides not matched to a gene: 11. The CDR3 contains 16 residues. CDR3 DNA sequence: TGTGCCAGCAGCTTTCTAGTGGACAGGGCGAACTATGGCTACACCTTC. Its protein product is CASSFLVDRANYGYTF.

To note about this clonotype: A read error may account for a junction end that differs from germline. The chain uses TRBV12-3 or TRBV12-4 and TRBJ2-6; a weak D match, TRBD2 (6 bases). The CDR3 extends over 17 amino acids. CDR3: CDSSPWVGGSGANVLTF. The CDR3 region has the DNA TGTGACAGCAGTCCATGGGTCGGGGGCTCTGGGGCCAACGTCCTGACTTTC.

The table lists this clonotype with a few counts. The chain combines TRBV6-1 with TRBJ2-3, with a tentative D call TRBD2 (6 bases). The V gene lost 11 bases and the J gene lost 1 base, with 16 bases spanning the gap. This CDR3 spans 14 amino acids. Germline lookup yields CDR1 MNHNS and CDR2 SASEGT. CDR3 amino acids: CAARKGGGTDTQYF. The CDR3 DNA reads as TGTGCCGCCCGAAAGGGAGGTGGCACAGATACGCAGTATTTT.

This clonotype was picked up a small number of times. The chain carries TRBV20-1 and TRBJ2-4; D is undetermined. V gave up 1 base and J gave up 7 bases, with 14 bases separating them. Per the germline V gene, CDR1 is DFQATT and CDR2 is SNEGSKA (reference sequence). This CDR3 region has 14 residues. CDR3 residues: CSARGWVSGNIQYF. CDR3 sequence (DNA): TGCAGTGCTAGAGGCTGGGTCTCTGGGAACATTCAGTACTTC.

This clonotype was counted a few times. This chain links TRBV7-8 with TRBJ2-7; 7 bases line up with TRBD2. The germline gives CDR1 SGHVS, CDR2 FQNEAQ. The CDR3 spans 16 residues. The J segment lost 3 bases and the V segment lost 5 bases, leaving 13 bases of the junction unmatched. CDR3 nucleotides: TGTGCCAGCAGCCCCATTTGGGCTGCGGGAGTCTACGAGCAGTACTTC. It specifies CASSPIWAAGVYEQYF. The entire variable domain, with the rest obtained from reference TRBV7-8 and TRBJ2-7, is as follows: GAGVSQSPRYKVAKRGQDVALRCDPISGHVSLFWYQQALGQGPEFLTYFQNEAQLDKSGLPSDRFFAERPEGSVSTLKIQRTQQEDSAVYLCASSPIWAAGVYEQYFGPGTRLTVT.

The chain carries TRBV20-1 and TRBJ2-1; 10 bases fit TRBD2. V lost 8 bases, J lost 3 bases, and 4 bases stayed unmatched. The CDR3 contains 13 residues. Germline V gives CDR1 DFQATT, CDR2 SNEGSKA (reference sequence). The CDR3 DNA reads as TGCAGTTATAGGACTAGCGGCTACAATGAGCAGTTCTTC. Its translation is CSYRTSGYNEQFF.